The 13 T cell receptor beta chains below were found in one sample sequenced in a study of kidney transplant recipient with SARS-CoV-2 infection listed by TCRdb under 2021. Instrument on record: Illumina MiSeq. TCRdb trimmed public reads at Q25 via fastp, called clones via MiXCR and kept in-frame beta chains. Rows are unified per CDR3 protein, each entry keeping the most common DNA and genes. The sample table holds about 240,000 distinct CDR3 sequences, of which 29% were seen once. More than 6.5% of the sample is in the top ten clones. The label giving this sample's time point can be read as: pre-pandemic baseline sample and day 111 after first positive SARS-CoV-2 test. The sample consisted of a blood sample, taken at baseline and on day 111 from a kidney transplant recipient. The receptors here all came from a young adult male patient who had COVID-19 and was a kidney transplant recipient. Some T cells may be donor cells from the graft after a transplant.

A note on this clonotype: This may be a read error, as it is one base from a much larger clone. The chain carries TRBV24-1 and TRBJ1-5; the D gene is possibly TRBD1 (6 bases). There are 16 residues in the CDR3. Germline V gene sequence: CDR1 KGHDR, CDR2 SFDVKD. This chain's CDR3 is CATSDSRGLNNRPQHF. In nucleotides, the CDR3 is TGTGCCACCAGTGACTCCAGGGGTTTGAACAATCGGCCCCAGCATTTT.

In this sample, this clonotype turned up many times. The rearrangement uses TRBV7-6 and TRBJ2-7, with 13 bases matching TRBD2. Germline CDR1 SGHVS, CDR2 FNYEAQ. Trimming removed 5 bases from V and 3 bases from J; junction bases left unmatched: 10. The CDR3 sequence is 17 residues long. The CDR3 region has the DNA TGTGCCAGCAGCCCCCTTGGGACTAGCGGGACCAACTACGAGCAGTACTTC. Translating it yields CASSPLGTSGTNYEQYF.

This clonotype was seen at least ten times. The chain uses TRBV11-2 and TRBJ2-1, with D perhaps matching TRBD2 (7 bases). The CDR3 is 14 amino acids. With 3 bases removed from V and 8 bases from J, the gap between germline ends came to 14 bases. The germline gives CDR1 SGHAT, CDR2 FQNNGV. Written as DNA, the CDR3 is TGTGCCAGCAGCTTGGGAGGGGGAGTCGATGAGCAGTTCTTC. Its protein is CASSLGGGVDEQFF.

The table lists this clonotype with many counts. The rearrangement uses TRBV6-5 and TRBJ2-7, with D perhaps assigned TRBD1 or TRBD2 (5 bases each). Germline V CDR1 and CDR2: MNHEY, SVGAGI. The CDR3 consists of 14 residues. V dropped 4 bases and J dropped 4 bases, with 14 bases sitting between them. The DNA for the CDR3 is TGTGCCAGCAGTTCAACGGGACGGCCGTACGAGCAGTACTTC. It codes for CASSSTGRPYEQYF.

This clonotype was observed at least ten times. Relative to the germline gene, one junction end is altered; a read error may explain this. The chain couples TRBV5-1 to TRBJ2-5, with TRBD2 identical over 8 bases. Germline CDR1 reads SGHRS; CDR2 reads YFSETQ. This CDR3 region has 14 residues. The CDR3 coding sequence is TGTGCCAGCAGCTTTAGCGGGGTGCAAGAGACCCAGTACTTC. It specifies CASSFSGVQETQYF.

This clonotype has a handful of counts. CDR3 bases: TGTGCCACCAGAGGCGGGACAGGACCCAATGAGCAGTTCTTC. It encodes CATRGGTGPNEQFF. V is TRBV24-1 and J is TRBJ2-1; TRBD1 matches at 8 bases. With V trimmed by 7 bases and J by 6 bases, 7 bases remained unmatched. The CDR3 totals 14 residues. In germline, CDR1 is KGHDR, CDR2 SFDVKD.

This chain connects TRBV5-1 to TRBJ2-1; 11 nucleotides agree with TRBD2. Trimming removed 0 bases from V and 14 bases from J; junction bases left unmatched: 7. Germline values: CDR1 SGHRS, CDR2 YFSETQ. CDR3 length equals 14 residues. CDR3: CASSLVSSGRLKFF. DNA of the CDR3: TGCGCCAGCAGCTTGGTGTCTAGCGGGAGGTTAAAGTTCTTC.

This clonotype was recorded many times. This CDR3 is CASSLPQSQETQYF. As DNA, the CDR3 is TGTGCCAGCAGTCTACCCCAATCCCAAGAGACCCAGTACTTC. The V gene is TRBV12-3 or TRBV12-4, the J gene TRBJ2-5; unclear D gene. This CDR3 is 14 amino acids long. V gave up 5 bases and J gave up 1 base, with 11 bases separating them.

About this clonotype: This clone may be a read error of a much larger clone one base away. This chain connects TRBV6-8 to TRBJ1-2; D is unresolved. The CDR3 totals 17 residues. CDR1 MNHGY and CDR2 SAAAGT come from the germline V gene. V was shortened by 5 bases and J by 4 bases, with 23 bases between the two germline ends. CDR3: CASSREERSRKAYGYTF. CDR3 bases: TGTGCCAGCAGTAGAGAGGAACGCTCTAGAAAGGCCTATGGCTACACCTTC.

Concerning this clonotype itself: It may be a read error: a sequence one base away is much more abundant. The chain employs TRBV4-1 and TRBJ2-2; D uncertain. This CDR3 has 16 residues. V lost 1 base to trimming and J lost 5 bases, with 14 bases between them. The V gene's germline CDR1 is MGHRA and CDR2 YSYEKL. In DNA form, the CDR3 reads TGCGCCAGCAGCCAAGGAAGGAAGGCAGAAACCGGGGAGCTGTTTTTT. Encoded protein: CASSQGRKAETGELFF.

V is TRBV28 and J is TRBJ2-1; D not certain. Germline V lookup: CDR1 MDHEN, CDR2 SYDVKM. V was shortened by 0 bases and J by 6 bases, with 3 bases between the two germline ends. CDR3 length: 12 residues. The CDR3 is CASSLWSNEQFF. CDR3 DNA sequence: TGTGCCAGCAGTTTATGGAGCAATGAGCAGTTCTTC.

Turning to this clonotype: One end of the junction varies from germline; a read error may be responsible. V usage is TRBV5-8 and J usage is TRBJ1-2; D is unresolved. There are 16 residues in the CDR3. Germline V lookup: CDR1 SGHTS, CDR2 YDEGEE. Here the CDR3 DNA reads TGTGCCAGCAGCTTCGGTCATCCACGAAGGACCTATGGTTACACCTTC. Residues: CASSFGHPRRTYGYTF. Together with reference TRBV5-8 and TRBJ1-2, the CDR3 gives the full variable domain: EAGVTQSPTHLIKTRGQQATLRCSPISGHTSVYWYQQALGLGLQFLLWYDEGEERNRGNFPPRFSGRQFPNYSSELNVNALELEDSALYLCASSFGHPRRTYGYTFGSGTRLTVV.

As to this clonotype: A much larger clone differs from this one at a single base, so this may be a read error. This chain connects TRBV6-5 to TRBJ1-2; 8 nucleotides match TRBD1. CDR1 MNHEY and CDR2 SVGAGI come from the germline V gene. The CDR3 runs to 12 residues. Trimming removed 7 bases from V and 6 bases from J; junction bases left unmatched: 4. CDR3 sequence: CASNGTGHGYTF. The CDR3 DNA reads as TGTGCCAGCAATGGGACAGGCCATGGCTACACCTTC.